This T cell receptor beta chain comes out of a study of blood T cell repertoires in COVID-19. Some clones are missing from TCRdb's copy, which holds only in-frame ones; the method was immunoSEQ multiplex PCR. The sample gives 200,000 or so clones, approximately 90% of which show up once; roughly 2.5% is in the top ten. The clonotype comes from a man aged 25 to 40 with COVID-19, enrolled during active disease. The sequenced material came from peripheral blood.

The CDR3 here is CASSQQRSGELFF. CDR3 bases: TGTGCCAGCAGCCAACAGCGTTCCGGGGAGCTGTTTTTT. The gene calls are TRBV3-1 (or the pseudogene TRBV3-2) and TRBJ2-2, with D hard to call. The CDR3 runs 13 residues. The ends were cut back, 2 bases at V and 6 bases at J, with 7 bases in the middle. The germline V gene encodes CDR1 LGHDT and CDR2 YNNKEL (reference sequence).